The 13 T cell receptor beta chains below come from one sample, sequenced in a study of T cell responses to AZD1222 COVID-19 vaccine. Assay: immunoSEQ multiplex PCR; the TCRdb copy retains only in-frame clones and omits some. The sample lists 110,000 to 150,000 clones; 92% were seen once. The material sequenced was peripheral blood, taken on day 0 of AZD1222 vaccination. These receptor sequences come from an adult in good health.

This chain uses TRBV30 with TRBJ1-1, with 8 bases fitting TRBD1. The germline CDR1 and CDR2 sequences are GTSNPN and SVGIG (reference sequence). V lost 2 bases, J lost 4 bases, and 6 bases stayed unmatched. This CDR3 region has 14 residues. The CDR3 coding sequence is TGTGCCTGGAGTTTAACTCAGGGGGCCACTGAAGCTTTCTTT. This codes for CAWSLTQGATEAFF.

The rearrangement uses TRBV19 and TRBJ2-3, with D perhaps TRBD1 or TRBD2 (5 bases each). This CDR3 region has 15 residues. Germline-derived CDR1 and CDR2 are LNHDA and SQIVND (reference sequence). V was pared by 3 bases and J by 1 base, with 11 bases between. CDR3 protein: CASSMSRGGTDTQYF. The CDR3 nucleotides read TGTGCCAGTAGTATGTCCCGGGGCGGCACAGATACGCAGTATTTT.

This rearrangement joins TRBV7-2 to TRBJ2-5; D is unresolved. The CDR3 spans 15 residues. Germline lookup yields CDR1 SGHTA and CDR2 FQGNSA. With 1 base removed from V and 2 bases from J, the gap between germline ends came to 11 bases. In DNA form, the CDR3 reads TGTGCCAGCAGCTTAGTAGGCGACAAGCAAGAGACCCAGTACTTC. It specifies CASSLVGDKQETQYF. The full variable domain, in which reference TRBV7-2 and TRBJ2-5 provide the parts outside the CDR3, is GAGVSQSPSNKVTEKGKDVELRCDPISGHTALYWYRQSLGQGLEFLIYFQGNSAPDKSGLPSDRFSAERTGGSVSTLTIQRTQQEDSAVYLCASSLVGDKQETQYFGPGTRLLVL.

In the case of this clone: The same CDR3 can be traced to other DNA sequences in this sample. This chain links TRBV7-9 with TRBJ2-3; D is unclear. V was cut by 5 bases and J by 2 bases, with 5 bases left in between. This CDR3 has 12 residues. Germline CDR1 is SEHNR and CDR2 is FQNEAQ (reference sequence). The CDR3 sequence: CASSLSTDTQYF. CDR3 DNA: TGTGCCAGCAGCCTATCCACAGATACGCAGTATTTT.

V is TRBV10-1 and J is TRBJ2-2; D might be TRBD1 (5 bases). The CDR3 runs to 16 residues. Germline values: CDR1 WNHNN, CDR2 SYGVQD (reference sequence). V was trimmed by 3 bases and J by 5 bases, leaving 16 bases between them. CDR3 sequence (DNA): TGCGCCAGCAGTGACCCCTCTGGGGCTAGGACCGGGGAGCTGTTTTTT. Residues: CASSDPSGARTGELFF.

Written as DNA, the CDR3 is TGTGCCAGCAGACTAGGGAGCCCGGGACTCGAGCAGTACTTC. Translated, it gives CASRLGSPGLEQYF. The chain has TRBV28 and TRBJ2-7; tentative D call: TRBD2 (6 bases). Trimming stripped 6 bases from V and 6 bases from J, with 18 bases between. Per germline, CDR1 MDHEN and CDR2 SYDVKM. This CDR3 has 14 amino acids.

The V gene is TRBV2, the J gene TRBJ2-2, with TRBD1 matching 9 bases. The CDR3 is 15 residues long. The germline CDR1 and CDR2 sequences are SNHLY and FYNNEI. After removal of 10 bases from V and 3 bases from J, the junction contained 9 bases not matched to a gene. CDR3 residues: CATRWGQGDTGELFF. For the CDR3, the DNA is TGTGCCACCAGGTGGGGACAGGGTGACACCGGGGAGCTGTTTTTT. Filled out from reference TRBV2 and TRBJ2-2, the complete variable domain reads EPEVTQTPSHQVTQMGQEVILRCVPISNHLYFYWYRQILGQKVEFLVSFYNNEISEKSEIFDDQFSVERPDGSNFTLKIRSTKLEDSAMYFCATRWGQGDTGELFFGEGSRLTVL.

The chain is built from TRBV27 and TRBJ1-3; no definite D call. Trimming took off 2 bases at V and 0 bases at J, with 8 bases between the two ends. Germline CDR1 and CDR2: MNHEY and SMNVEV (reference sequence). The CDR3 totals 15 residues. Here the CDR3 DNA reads TGTGCCAGCAGTTTAGGCGGTTACTCTGGAAACACCATATATTTT. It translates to CASSLGGYSGNTIYF.

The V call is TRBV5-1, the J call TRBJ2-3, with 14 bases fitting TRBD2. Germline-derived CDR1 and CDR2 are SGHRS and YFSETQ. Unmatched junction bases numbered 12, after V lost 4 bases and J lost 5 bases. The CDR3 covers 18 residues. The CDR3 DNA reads TGCGCCAGCAGCCCAGGGGGACTAGCGGGAGCCCTCATAGATACGCAGTATTTT. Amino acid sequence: CASSPGGLAGALIDTQYF.

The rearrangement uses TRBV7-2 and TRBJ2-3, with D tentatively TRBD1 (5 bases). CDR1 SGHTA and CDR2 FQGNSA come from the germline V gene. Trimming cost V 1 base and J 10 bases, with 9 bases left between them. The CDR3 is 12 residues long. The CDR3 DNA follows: TGTGCCAGCAGCTTAGAGGCAGGGCCGCAGTATTTT. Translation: CASSLEAGPQYF.

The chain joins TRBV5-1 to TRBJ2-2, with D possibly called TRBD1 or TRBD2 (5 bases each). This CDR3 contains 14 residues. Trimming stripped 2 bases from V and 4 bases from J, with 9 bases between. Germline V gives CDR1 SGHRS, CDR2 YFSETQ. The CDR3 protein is CASSLRDPTGELFF. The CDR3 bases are TGCGCCAGCAGCTTACGGGACCCCACCGGGGAGCTGTTTTTT. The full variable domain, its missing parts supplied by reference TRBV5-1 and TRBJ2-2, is KAGVTQTPRYLIKTRGQQVTLSCSPISGHRSVSWYQQTPGQGLQFLFEYFSETQRNKGNFPGRFSGRQFSNSRSEMNVSTLELGDSALYLCASSLRDPTGELFFGEGSRLTVL.

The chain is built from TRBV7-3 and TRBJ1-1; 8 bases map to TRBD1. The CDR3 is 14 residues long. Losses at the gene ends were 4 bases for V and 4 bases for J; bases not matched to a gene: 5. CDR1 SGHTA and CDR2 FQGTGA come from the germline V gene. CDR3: CASSSGQGTTEAFF. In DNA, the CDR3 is TGTGCCAGCAGCTCCGGACAGGGTACCACTGAAGCTTTCTTT.

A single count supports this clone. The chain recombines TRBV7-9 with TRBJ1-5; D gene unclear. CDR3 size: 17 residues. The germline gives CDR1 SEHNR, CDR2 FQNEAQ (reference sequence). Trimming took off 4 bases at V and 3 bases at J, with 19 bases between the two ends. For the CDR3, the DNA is TGTGCCAGCAGCTCCACTCGGGCTCCCGGCGACAATCAGCCCCAGCATTTT. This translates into CASSSTRAPGDNQPQHF.